The rows below give T cell receptor beta chains drawn from one sample of a study of blood T cell repertoires in COVID-19. Libraries were prepared by immunoSEQ multiplex PCR; TCRdb keeps only in-frame clonotypes and omits some of them. Of around 460,000 clones listed, 70% to 90% were seen once; the top ten hold 0.8% to 1%. What was sequenced was peripheral blood. These receptors originate from a man younger than 35 with COVID-19, enrolled during active disease. Each CDR3 is given with its conserved first and last residue. Each record gives: J gene, V gene, clone size, D gene, CDR3 DNA, CDR3 protein. A D gene is named only where the DNA matches it firmly. A clone size is listed for some rows: how often the clone was seen (once, few, many), or a class if it is expanded.

>TRBJ1-1|TRBV27|few|TRBD1
TGTGCCAGCGGGTACAGGGGGATGGCTGAAGCTTTCTTT
CASGYRGMAEAFF
>TRBJ1-3|TRBV7-2|NA|NA
TGTGCCAGCAGCCTACGGCAGGGGCCTGGAAACACCATATATTTT
CASSLRQGPGNTIYF
>TRBJ2-1|TRBV4-1|NA|TRBD2
TGCGCCAGCAGCCAAGATCGGGCTAGCGGGGGGGCAGATGAGCAGTTCTTC
CASSQDRASGGADEQFF
>TRBJ2-1|TRBV24-1|NA|TRBD2
TGTGCCACCAGTGATTTGGCCAGCGGGAACTACAATGAGCAGTTCTTC
CATSDLASGNYNEQFF
>TRBJ2-1|TRBV30|NA|NA
TGTGCCTGGAGCGGGAGTTCCTACAATGAGCAGTTCTTC
CAWSGSSYNEQFF
>TRBJ2-3|TRBV20-1|once|NA
TGCAGTGCTAGTTCCGGGAGCACAGATACGCAGTATTTT
CSASSGSTDTQYF
>TRBJ2-1|TRBV13|NA|TRBD1
TGTGCCAGCAGCGCGACAGGGGACGGCTACAATGAGCAGTTCTTC
CASSATGDGYNEQFF
>TRBJ2-5|TRBV15|NA|TRBD1
TGTGCCACCAGCCGCGACAGGGAACAAGAGACCCAGTACTTC
CATSRDREQETQYF
>TRBJ1-3|TRBV12-1|once|NA
TGTGCCAGCAGCTTCCGGCGGGACAGGGTATTCTTTTGTGCTGGAAACACCATATATTTT
CASSFRRDRVFFCAGNTIYF
>TRBJ2-1|TRBV6-5|NA|TRBD1
TGTGCCAGCAGTTTTCCGGGACAGGGGTGGAATGAGCAGTTCTTC
CASSFPGQGWNEQFF
>TRBJ2-1|TRBV5-1|NA|TRBD1
TGCGCCAGCAGCCCAGGACAGGGACCCTACAATGAGCAGTTCTTC
CASSPGQGPYNEQFF
>TRBJ2-2|TRBV12-5|NA|TRBD2
TGTGCTAGTGGTTTTTCTAGCGGAAACACCGGGGAGCTGTTTTTT
CASGFSSGNTGELFF
>TRBJ2-3|TRBV11-2|NA|NA
TGTGCCAGCAGGGCCTCTAGCATAAGTATGGATACGCAGTATTTT
CASRASSISMDTQYF
>TRBJ2-3|TRBV11-2|NA|TRBD2
TGTGCCAGCAGCCGAATTAGCGGGAGGGCCGTAGATACGCAGTATTTT
CASSRISGRAVDTQYF
>TRBJ2-4|TRBV6-5|NA|NA
TGTGCCAGCAAATTTGGGGGCGCGAAAAACATTCAGTACTTC
CASKFGGAKNIQYF
>TRBJ1-5|TRBV4-1|NA|TRBD1
TGCGCCAGCAGCCAGCACAGGGGCCCCGGGCAGCCCCAGCATTTT
CASSQHRGPGQPQHF
>TRBJ1-1|TRBV19|NA|TRBD1
TGTGCCAGTAATTCAGGGGGGCGGACTGAAGCTTTCTTT
CASNSGGRTEAFF
>TRBJ2-7|TRBV4-1|NA|TRBD1
TGCGCCAGCAGCCCGGGACAGGGGTCCCCCTACGAGCAGTACTTC
CASSPGQGSPYEQYF
>TRBJ2-2|TRBV10-1|NA|NA
TGCGCCAGCAGTGATTTCTGGGACACCAAGAACACCGGGGAGCTGTTTTTT
CASSDFWDTKNTGELFF
>TRBJ2-3|TRBV19|once|NA
TGTGCCAGCAACCTGATGGGGGGTGCAGATACGCAGTATTTT
CASNLMGGADTQYF
>TRBJ1-3|TRBV10-1|once|NA
TGCGCCAGCAGTGGTACGAGCTCTGGAAACACCATATATTTT
CASSGTSSGNTIYF
>TRBJ1-2|TRBV2|NA|NA
TGTGCCAGCACCTCCGGCGGGACGGCATATGGCTACACCTTC
CASTSGGTAYGYTF
>TRBJ2-3|TRBV19|NA|TRBD1
TGTGCCAGTCGGGACAGACGCACCGGATGGGCAGATACGCAGTATTTT
CASRDRRTGWADTQYF
>TRBJ2-5|TRBV4-1|NA|NA
TGCGCCAGCAGGCGGACAGCCCAAGAGACCCAGTACTTC
CASRRTAQETQYF
>TRBJ2-3|TRBV7-9|NA|TRBD1
TGTGCCAGCAGCTTAAACAGGGGGCTTCGCACAGATACGCAGTATTTT
CASSLNRGLRTDTQYF
>TRBJ1-6|TRBV6-5|NA|TRBD1
TGTGCCAGCAGGGCGGGACAGGGGGATAATTCACCCCTCCACTTT
CASRAGQGDNSPLHF
>TRBJ1-1|TRBV12-3/TRBV12-4|few|NA
TGTGCCAGTGCAGAGGGTCGACGAGCTTTCTTT
CASAEGRRAFF
>TRBJ2-3|TRBV7-2|NA|TRBD2
TGTGCCAGCAGCTTAACGGGAGGGCTATTTCCAGATACGCAGTATTTT
CASSLTGGLFPDTQYF
>TRBJ1-1|TRBV3-1/TRBV3-2|once|TRBD1
TGTGCCAGCAGCCATCTCGACAGGGCCACTGAAGCTTTCTTT
CASSHLDRATEAFF
>TRBJ1-1|TRBV30|NA|NA
TGTGCCTTACAGATGAACACTGAAGCTTTCTTT
CALQMNTEAFF
>TRBJ2-7|TRBV28|NA|TRBD1
TGTGCCAGCGCCAAGGGACAGTCCTACGAGCAGTACTTC
CASAKGQSYEQYF
>TRBJ1-4|TRBV6-5|NA|TRBD1
TGTGCCAGTAACAGGGGGCCTGAAAAACTGTTTTTT
CASNRGPEKLFF
>TRBJ2-3|TRBV5-4|once|NA
TGTGCCAGCAGCCCCGACTGGAGTAAAGCGACGCAGTATTTT
CASSPDWSKATQYF
>TRBJ2-3|TRBV4-2|NA|TRBD2
TGTGCCAGCAGCCCCGGGGGGGCGGGAGATACGCAGTATTTT
CASSPGGAGDTQYF
>TRBJ1-6|TRBV6-5|NA|TRBD1
TGTGCCAGCAGGTTGGACAGGGTAAACTCACCCCTCCACTTT
CASRLDRVNSPLHF
>TRBJ2-3|TRBV30|NA|TRBD2
TGTGCCTGGAGTATCGGGACTAGCGGACAGGCGGATACGCAGTATTTT
CAWSIGTSGQADTQYF
>TRBJ2-7|TRBV27|NA|TRBD2
TGTGCCAGCAGTGCCGGGACTAACGTCTACGAGCAGTACTTC
CASSAGTNVYEQYF
>TRBJ1-1|TRBV28|NA|NA
TGTGCCAGCAGAACGGGGGGCACTGAAGCTTTCTTT
CASRTGGTEAFF
>TRBJ1-2|TRBV19|once|NA
TGTGCCAGTAGTATATCCGGTTTAGTCTACACCTTC
CASSISGLVYTF
>TRBJ1-4|TRBV3-1/TRBV3-2|once|NA
TGTGCCAGCAGCCAAGGCGGAGGAAGGGATGAAAAACTGTTTTTT
CASSQGGGRDEKLFF
>TRBJ2-1|TRBV5-4|NA|NA
TGTGCCAGCAGGGACAGCTTCTCCTACAATGAGCAGTTCTTC
CASRDSFSYNEQFF
>TRBJ2-5|TRBV5-1|NA|TRBD1
TGCGCCAGCAGCTTGGGACAGGGGAGAGAGACCCAGTACTTC
CASSLGQGRETQYF
>TRBJ2-1|TRBV3-1/TRBV3-2|NA|TRBD2
TGTGCCAGCAGCCAAAGGTCTAGCGGGAGTAGTTACAATGAGCAGTTCTTC
CASSQRSSGSSYNEQFF
>TRBJ2-1|TRBV7-2|once|TRBD2
TGTGCCAGCAGCTCCAGGACTAGAAGCCCCAATGAGCAGTTCTTC
CASSSRTRSPNEQFF
>TRBJ1-2|TRBV7-9|NA|TRBD1
TGTGCCAGCAGCTTAGGAGTCCAGGGGGCGGATGGCTACACCTTC
CASSLGVQGADGYTF
>TRBJ2-7|TRBV5-1|NA|NA
TGCGCCAGCAGCTTGGAATTCGCCGGAAAAAGGGGGAACGAGCAGTACTTC
CASSLEFAGKRGNEQYF
>TRBJ1-1|TRBV7-9|few|NA
TGTGCCAGCAGCTCTACAGGGAGAACTGAAGCTTTCTTT
CASSSTGRTEAFF
>TRBJ2-7|TRBV10-3|NA|TRBD1
TGTGCCATCAGTGTCTGGACAGGGGCAAACTACGAGCAGTACTTC
CAISVWTGANYEQYF
>TRBJ2-7|TRBV13|once|TRBD2
TGTGCCAGCAGCTTAGGCGGGACTAGCGACGAGCAGTACTTC
CASSLGGTSDEQYF
>TRBJ2-1|TRBV4-2|once|TRBD2
TGTGCCAGCAGCCTGGCGGGGGGGCCCAATGAGCAGTTCTTC
CASSLAGGPNEQFF
>TRBJ1-1|TRBV11-2|NA|TRBD1
TGTGCCAGCAGCCAGAACAGGGGAACTGAAGCTTTCTTT
CASSQNRGTEAFF
>TRBJ1-2|TRBV12-3/TRBV12-4|NA|NA
TGTGCCAGCAGTTTATTGGGGCCCAGTGGCTACACCTTC
CASSLLGPSGYTF
>TRBJ2-3|TRBV10-1|NA|TRBD2
TGCGCCAGCACCCTGGGGGGGTCCTACGATACGCAGTATTTT
CASTLGGSYDTQYF
>TRBJ2-3|TRBV5-5|NA|NA
TGTGCCAGCAGCCCGGTGGATGGCGGCTTAAGCACAGATACGCAGTATTTT
CASSPVDGGLSTDTQYF
>TRBJ2-1|TRBV27|NA|TRBD1
TGTGCCAGCAGTCCCCGACAGGGACCCTACAATGAGCAGTTCTTC
CASSPRQGPYNEQFF
>TRBJ1-1|TRBV5-1|NA|NA
TGCGCCAGCACCTTACAGGCTTCGGGCACTGAAGCTTTCTTT
CASTLQASGTEAFF